Listed below are T cell receptor beta chains from one sample, sequenced in a study of blood T cell repertoires in COVID-19. Data came from immunoSEQ multiplex PCR; TCRdb stores just in-frame clones and leaves some out. Of some 200,000 clones detected, 75% to 85% appear once; the ten largest clones hold roughly 13%. The sequencing input was peripheral blood. All receptors come from a human donor in a cohort sampled during active COVID-19. Both conserved end residues are part of each CDR3. Fields, in order: CDR3 protein, CDR3 DNA, V gene, clone size, D gene, J gene. The D gene is left open where the match is weak. A clone size is listed for some rows: how often the clone was seen (once, few, many), or a class if it is expanded.

CASSLYYNQPQHF	TGTGCCAGCAGTTTATACTACAATCAGCCCCAGCATTTT	TRBV28	few	NA	TRBJ1-5
CASTSGGGGYTF	TGTGCCAGCACCTCGGGGGGGGGTGGCTACACCTTC	TRBV27	NA	NA	TRBJ1-2
CASSQQVQETQYF	TGTGCCAGCAGCCAACAGGTCCAAGAGACCCAGTACTTC	TRBV3-1/TRBV3-2	few	NA	TRBJ2-5
CASTRQGDWRYNEQFF	TGTGCCAGCACACGGCAGGGGGACTGGCGCTACAATGAGCAGTTCTTC	TRBV25-1	NA	NA	TRBJ2-1
CASSTWDRRVAGELFF	TGTGCCAGCAGTACATGGGACAGGAGGGTAGCCGGGGAGCTGTTTTTT	TRBV6-6	NA	TRBD1	TRBJ2-2
CASSPRDRRVNEQFF	TGTGCCAGCAGCCCGAGGGACAGGAGAGTCAATGAGCAGTTCTTC	TRBV3-1/TRBV3-2	NA	TRBD1	TRBJ2-1
CASSYGGSSYEQYF	TGTGCCAGCAGTTACGGGGGGAGCTCCTACGAGCAGTACTTC	TRBV27	NA	TRBD2	TRBJ2-7
CSFTRQGLGGEQYF	TGCAGCTTCACTCGACAGGGCCTCGGGGGCGAGCAGTACTTC	TRBV29-1	once	NA	TRBJ2-7
CATSDLGQRGFSTDTQYF	TGTGCCACCAGTGACCTGGGACAGAGGGGCTTTAGCACAGATACGCAGTATTTT	TRBV24-1	NA	TRBD1	TRBJ2-3
CASSLLAGGDTGELFF	TGTGCCAGCAGTTTACTAGCGGGGGGGGACACCGGGGAGCTGTTTTTT	TRBV27	NA	TRBD2	TRBJ2-2
CASSLMTGEAFF	TGCGCCAGCAGCCTCATGACAGGGGAAGCTTTCTTT	TRBV4-3	NA	TRBD1	TRBJ1-1
CASSFQGARGQPQHF	TGTGCCAGCAGCTTCCAGGGGGCCCGGGGGCAGCCCCAGCATTTT	TRBV9	NA	TRBD1	TRBJ1-5
CASSYPTSGSTYEQYF	TGTGCCAGCAGTTACCCGACTAGCGGGAGTACTTACGAGCAGTACTTC	TRBV6-6	NA	TRBD2	TRBJ2-7
CASSLDTRYGYTF	TGTGCCAGCAGTTTGGACACCCGGTATGGCTACACCTTC	TRBV28	NA	NA	TRBJ1-2
CASSFQGGYYEQYF	TGCGCCAGCAGTTTCCAAGGAGGTTACTACGAGCAGTACTTC	TRBV5-1	NA	NA	TRBJ2-7
CASSRQGSEKLFF	TGCGCCAGCAGCCGACAGGGATCGGAAAAACTGTTTTTT	TRBV5-1	once	TRBD1	TRBJ1-4
CASSPPGTGRASGHEQYF	TGTGCCAGCAGTCCCCCCGGGACAGGGAGGGCCTCGGGGCACGAGCAGTACTTC	TRBV27	NA	TRBD1	TRBJ2-7